This T cell receptor beta chain came from a study of radiation and T cells in renal cell carcinoma. General study results and limits: From baseline, blood top tumor clonotypes peaked at 2 weeks post-radiation.

Stated time point: blood 4 weeks post-SBRT, at nephrectomy. Treatment here: 15 Gy SBRT to primary tumor, nephrectomy 4 weeks later. Nephrectomy followed 15 Gy stereotactic body radiation by 4 weeks. Serial blood draws occurred at baseline and 2 and 4 weeks post-SBRT. This renal cell carcinoma was of the clear cell type. Repertoires were generated with immunoSEQ multiplex PCR, while TCRdb's copy carries only in-frame clones and drops some. The table has under 100,000 clones, approximately 80% seen once; the top ten hold approximately 8.8%. A remark on this clone: The antigen is undetermined.

Trimming cost V 1 base and J 3 bases, with 16 bases left between them. CDR3 length: 16 residues. Germline V gene data show CDR1 as LGHNA and CDR2 as YNFKEQ. The V call is TRBV4-2, the J call TRBJ2-7; possibly TRBD1 for D (5 bases). The source material was blood, sampled from a patient whose treatment included radiotherapy and nephrectomy. The receptor's source is a man aged 50 to 59 with renal cell carcinoma. In DNA form, the CDR3 reads TGTGCCAGCAGCCAAGTCTTCCAGGGTTTTGTCTACGAGCAGTACTTC. It encodes CASSQVFQGFVYEQYF.